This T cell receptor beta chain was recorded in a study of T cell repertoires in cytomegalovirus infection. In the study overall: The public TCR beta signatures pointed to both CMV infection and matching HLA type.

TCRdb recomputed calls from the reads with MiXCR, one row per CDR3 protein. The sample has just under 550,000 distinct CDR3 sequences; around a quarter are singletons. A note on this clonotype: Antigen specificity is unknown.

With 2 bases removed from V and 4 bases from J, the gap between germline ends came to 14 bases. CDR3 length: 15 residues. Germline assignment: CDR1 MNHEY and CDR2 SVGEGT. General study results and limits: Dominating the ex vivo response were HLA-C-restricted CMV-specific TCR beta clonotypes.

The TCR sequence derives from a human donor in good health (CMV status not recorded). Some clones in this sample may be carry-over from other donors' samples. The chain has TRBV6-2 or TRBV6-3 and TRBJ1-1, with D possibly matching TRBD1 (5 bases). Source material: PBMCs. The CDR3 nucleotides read TGTGCCAGCAGTTACCCCTCCCGGGGGGGCACTGAAGCTTTCTTT. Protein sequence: CASSYPSRGGTEAFF.